The T cell receptor beta chain described here comes from a study of blood T cell repertoires in COVID-19. At the level of the study: The origin of the acute and convalescent COVID-19 samples was the United States, Italy and Spain.

Original processing notes: Using reference gene primer amplification, nucleated cell counts were estimated. Some clones are missing from TCRdb's copy, which holds only in-frame ones; the method was immunoSEQ multiplex PCR. The V and J calls and the clone size are those of that table, but D and trimming were determined from the DNA. This repertoire shows 250,000 to 300,000 clones, more than 75% found once; its top ten account for roughly 4.9%. Enrollment of patients from Seattle took place during active infection, with longitudinal follow-up. This clone appeared a few times. CDR1 is SGHNT, CDR2 YENEEA, per germline. Trimming removed 5 bases at V and 1 base at J, with 21 bases between. The CDR3 loop spans 18 amino acids.

The clonotype originates from a woman aged 55-69 years with COVID-19, enrolled during active disease. V gene TRBV11-3 combines with J gene TRBJ1-5, with D unresolved. Sequenced input: peripheral blood. The CDR3 bases are TGTGCCAGCAGCCTAAACCGAGCAAGTACGGGGAGCAATCAGCCCCAGCATTTT. Amino acid sequence: CASSLNRASTGSNQPQHF.